Listed below are T cell receptor beta chains from one sample, sequenced in a study of monozygotic twins with inflammatory bowel disease. Using the 5' RACE reads, TCRdb records one entry per CDR3 protein without DNA. The listing records 160,000 or so distinct CDR3 sequences. The sequenced sample was blood. Source of these receptors: a human donor with ulcerative colitis or Crohn's disease, or a healthy co-twin of an affected twin (not recorded which). CDR3s include the opening cysteine and the closing phenylalanine or tryptophan.

v_call: TRBV7-2; j_call: TRBJ2-1; cdr3_aa: CASSLKGNEQFF
v_call: TRBV5-6; j_call: TRBJ1-1; cdr3_aa: CASSTDRGQHTEAFF
v_call: TRBV2; j_call: TRBJ2-3; cdr3_aa: CASSPAIRSSGTQYF
v_call: TRBV20-1; j_call: TRBJ2-1; cdr3_aa: CSARDPGGKRSNEQFF
v_call: TRBV19; j_call: TRBJ1-2; cdr3_aa: CASNEGTGGGYGYTF
v_call: TRBV20-1; j_call: TRBJ2-5; cdr3_aa: CSALRKGAMETQYF
v_call: TRBV5-1; j_call: TRBJ1-6; cdr3_aa: CASSLAQGRTPLHF
v_call: TRBV9; j_call: TRBJ1-1; cdr3_aa: CASSELGGGKNTEAFF
v_call: TRBV5-1; j_call: TRBJ1-2; cdr3_aa: CASSLDFGFYVTF
v_call: TRBV7-6; j_call: TRBJ2-5; cdr3_aa: CASSLGSWKETQYF
v_call: TRBV18; j_call: TRBJ1-3; cdr3_aa: CASSPTGRAPGNTIYF
v_call: TRBV18; j_call: TRBJ2-2; cdr3_aa: CASSPLTGKNTGELFF
v_call: TRBV3-1; j_call: TRBJ1-5; cdr3_aa: CASSPPGDHQPQHF
v_call: TRBV12-3/TRBV12-4; j_call: TRBJ2-2; cdr3_aa: CASSPGEVAGELFF
v_call: TRBV4-3; j_call: TRBJ2-5; cdr3_aa: CASSQDGASKTQYF
v_call: TRBV19; j_call: TRBJ1-1; cdr3_aa: CASRGTRWELRETEAFF
v_call: TRBV5-4; j_call: TRBJ2-1; cdr3_aa: CASSSLWASGSSYNEQFF
v_call: TRBV5-1; j_call: TRBJ1-1; cdr3_aa: CASRQKQEHTEAFF
v_call: TRBV12-3/TRBV12-4; j_call: TRBJ1-4; cdr3_aa: CASSVTGGGEKLFF
v_call: TRBV7-3; j_call: TRBJ2-1; cdr3_aa: CASSSGLPEQFF
v_call: TRBV28; j_call: TRBJ2-7; cdr3_aa: CASQRGNSYEQYF
v_call: TRBV30; j_call: TRBJ2-5; cdr3_aa: CAWSPMGETQYF
v_call: TRBV5-1; j_call: TRBJ2-3; cdr3_aa: CASTVPNDRLTDTQYF
v_call: TRBV5-5; j_call: TRBJ2-1; cdr3_aa: CASSLGLAAYNEQFF
v_call: TRBV28; j_call: TRBJ1-3; cdr3_aa: CASSSRTGGAGNTIYF
v_call: TRBV20-1; j_call: TRBJ2-3; cdr3_aa: CSATEGGGVYPSTDTQYF
v_call: TRBV5-1; j_call: TRBJ2-5; cdr3_aa: CASSLPGGETQYF
v_call: TRBV4-1; j_call: TRBJ1-5; cdr3_aa: CASSQELRQAQHF
v_call: TRBV11-2; j_call: TRBJ2-2; cdr3_aa: CASSLTRTLRGSMTGELFF
v_call: TRBV12-3/TRBV12-4; j_call: TRBJ2-1; cdr3_aa: CASSFDAGQYYNEQFF
v_call: TRBV5-5; j_call: TRBJ2-7; cdr3_aa: CASSRDRGLYEQYF
v_call: TRBV15; j_call: TRBJ1-2; cdr3_aa: CATSSPMEGRYGYTF
v_call: TRBV21-1; j_call: TRBJ1-4; cdr3_aa: CASSLKSPNEKLFF
v_call: TRBV5-1; j_call: TRBJ2-2; cdr3_aa: CASSPGVVGTGELFF
v_call: TRBV29-1; j_call: TRBJ2-1; cdr3_aa: CSVEWTSGLSYNEQFF
v_call: TRBV20-1; j_call: TRBJ2-7; cdr3_aa: CSAQTSGRAYEQYF
v_call: TRBV29-1; j_call: TRBJ2-1; cdr3_aa: CSVEFYLNEQFF
v_call: TRBV28; j_call: TRBJ2-7; cdr3_aa: CASSPAPGGVLPYEQYF
v_call: TRBV5-6; j_call: TRBJ2-7; cdr3_aa: CASSAGLAGSWRF
v_call: TRBV15; j_call: TRBJ2-3; cdr3_aa: CATSRDSSGGGPTDTQYF
v_call: TRBV20-1; j_call: TRBJ1-2; cdr3_aa: CSASRTGQGDYGYTF
v_call: TRBV20-1; j_call: TRBJ2-3; cdr3_aa: CSANLGDTQYF
v_call: TRBV7-2; j_call: TRBJ2-2; cdr3_aa: CASSPNRETGELFF
v_call: TRBV7-9; j_call: TRBJ2-2; cdr3_aa: CASSLATGHLTGELFF
v_call: TRBV6-6; j_call: TRBJ1-5; cdr3_aa: CASTPREDQPQHF
v_call: TRBV19; j_call: TRBJ2-1; cdr3_aa: CASRGTSGRHEQFF
v_call: TRBV6-1; j_call: TRBJ2-7; cdr3_aa: CASRGQVPYEQYF
v_call: TRBV20-1; j_call: TRBJ2-1; cdr3_aa: CSAIRDRADNEQFF
v_call: TRBV9; j_call: TRBJ1-2; cdr3_aa: CASSVEGGASYGYTF
v_call: TRBV29-1; j_call: TRBJ1-2; cdr3_aa: CSVDPSGRADTGYGYTF
v_call: TRBV18; j_call: TRBJ2-3; cdr3_aa: CATEPRDSYTDTQYF